This is a list of T cell receptor beta chains from one sample in a study of cytomegalovirus exposure and HLA in healthy donors. Clones were read by immunoSEQ multiplex PCR, and TCRdb kept only the in-frame ones, dropping some. The table lists under 200,000 clones, roughly 68% of them singletons. Sequencing was done on a sample of PBMCs. These TCRs come from a woman aged 25-40 years in good health and CMV-seronegative. Each CDR3 is given with its conserved first and last residue. The order of the fields is clone size, D gene, J gene, V gene, CDR3 DNA, CDR3 protein. A D gene is named only where the DNA matches it firmly. Size is omitted from some rows. Given values are once, few, many or a class for expanded clones.

clone size: -
D gene: TRBD1
J gene: TRBJ1-5
V gene: TRBV27
CDR3 DNA: TGTGCCAGCAGGTTTTTGGGGACAGATAGCAATCAGCCCCAGCATTTT
CDR3 protein: CASRFLGTDSNQPQHF

clone size: -
D gene: -
J gene: TRBJ1-5
V gene: TRBV7-3
CDR3 DNA: TGTGCCAGCAGCTTAAGCGCGGGTAGCAATCAGCCCCAGCATTTT
CDR3 protein: CASSLSAGSNQPQHF

clone size: few
D gene: -
J gene: TRBJ2-5
V gene: TRBV5-1
CDR3 DNA: TGCGCCAGCAGCTCCTCGACAGCCCAAGAGACCCAGTACTTC
CDR3 protein: CASSSSTAQETQYF

clone size: few
D gene: TRBD2
J gene: TRBJ2-1
V gene: TRBV9
CDR3 DNA: TGTGCCAGCAGCGTAGGAGGCGGCCGGGGGGGGGATGAGCAGTTCTTC
CDR3 protein: CASSVGGGRGGDEQFF

clone size: few
D gene: -
J gene: TRBJ1-2
V gene: TRBV2
CDR3 DNA: TGTGCCAGCAGTATCCAGGGTAACTATGGCTACACCTTC
CDR3 protein: CASSIQGNYGYTF

clone size: -
D gene: -
J gene: TRBJ2-1
V gene: TRBV7-3
CDR3 DNA: TGTGCCAGCAGCCTTAGCTCCTACAATGAGCAGTTCTTC
CDR3 protein: CASSLSSYNEQFF

clone size: once
D gene: TRBD1
J gene: TRBJ1-2
V gene: TRBV4-2
CDR3 DNA: TGTGCCAGCAGCCAAGCTAGTCCCCCGGGACAGGGTTGGGTCTATGGCTACACCTTC
CDR3 protein: CASSQASPPGQGWVYGYTF

clone size: few
D gene: -
J gene: TRBJ2-3
V gene: TRBV6-1
CDR3 DNA: TGTGCCAGCAGTGAAACCCGGAGCACAGATACGCAGTATTTT
CDR3 protein: CASSETRSTDTQYF

clone size: -
D gene: -
J gene: TRBJ1-5
V gene: TRBV19
CDR3 DNA: TGTGCCACCTCTACGGGACCGCGGGGGCCCCAGCATTTT
CDR3 protein: CATSTGPRGPQHF

clone size: once
D gene: -
J gene: TRBJ2-7
V gene: TRBV7-9
CDR3 DNA: TGTGCCAGCAGCTTAGACCTGGGGGCTCCGGACGAGCAGTACTTC
CDR3 protein: CASSLDLGAPDEQYF

clone size: -
D gene: TRBD1
J gene: TRBJ1-5
V gene: TRBV4-3
CDR3 DNA: TGCGCCAGCAGCCAAGGGGCCGGGACAGGGTTGGAGCCCCAGCATTTT
CDR3 protein: CASSQGAGTGLEPQHF

clone size: once
D gene: TRBD2
J gene: TRBJ2-1
V gene: TRBV11-3
CDR3 DNA: TGTGCCAGCAGCCGTAGCGGGAGGAAGACCTACAATGAGCAGTTCTTC
CDR3 protein: CASSRSGRKTYNEQFF

clone size: -
D gene: -
J gene: TRBJ1-3
V gene: TRBV5-1
CDR3 DNA: TGCGCCAGCAGCTTGCTAATAGGGGGAAGAGGAAACACCATATATTTT
CDR3 protein: CASSLLIGGRGNTIYF

clone size: -
D gene: TRBD2
J gene: TRBJ2-5
V gene: TRBV11-2
CDR3 DNA: TGTGCCAGCAGCCGGCCGGGACTAGCGGGGGGCATGAAGACCCAGTACTTC
CDR3 protein: CASSRPGLAGGMKTQYF

clone size: -
D gene: -
J gene: TRBJ2-1
V gene: TRBV2
CDR3 DNA: TGTGCCAGCAGTGTTGCGGTAAACAATGAGCAGTTCTTC
CDR3 protein: CASSVAVNNEQFF

clone size: -
D gene: -
J gene: TRBJ2-7
V gene: TRBV27
CDR3 DNA: TGTGCCAGCAGTCTAAGCTCCTACGAGCAGTACTTC
CDR3 protein: CASSLSSYEQYF

clone size: once
D gene: TRBD1
J gene: TRBJ2-7
V gene: TRBV10-2
CDR3 DNA: TGCGCCAGCAGAACAGGGGTCGAGCAGTACTTC
CDR3 protein: CASRTGVEQYF

clone size: -
D gene: -
J gene: TRBJ1-1
V gene: TRBV5-1
CDR3 DNA: TGCGCCAGCAGCTTGTCGGGCAGGGTGAACACTGAAGCTTTCTTT
CDR3 protein: CASSLSGRVNTEAFF

clone size: few
D gene: TRBD1
J gene: TRBJ1-1
V gene: TRBV11-2
CDR3 DNA: TGTGCCAGCAGCAAGGCAGGGGGGAGCACTGAAGCTTTCTTT
CDR3 protein: CASSKAGGSTEAFF

clone size: -
D gene: TRBD1
J gene: TRBJ1-1
V gene: TRBV5-6
CDR3 DNA: TGTGCCAGCAGCTACGATTCCGCTTGGACAGGGGGTCCAGTCTCTGAAGCTTTCTTT
CDR3 protein: CASSYDSAWTGGPVSEAFF

clone size: -
D gene: TRBD1
J gene: TRBJ1-2
V gene: TRBV4-2
CDR3 DNA: TGTGCCAGCAGCCGGACCTCCGGGACAGGGGGCAAGGGCTACACCTTC
CDR3 protein: CASSRTSGTGGKGYTF